The present T cell receptor (beta chain) was sequenced within a study of TIL therapy for anti-PD-1-resistant metastatic lung cancer. The V gene lost 5 bases and the J gene lost 5 bases, with 16 bases spanning the gap. Germline V gene lookup returns CDR1 LNHDA and CDR2 SQIVND (reference sequence). This CDR3 comprises 15 residues. Sequencing used immunoSEQ v3. Sequencing was performed with immunoSEQ multiplex PCR; in TCRdb, only in-frame clones are kept and a portion is missing. The sample lists 50,000 to 65,000 clones; about 69% were seen once. Documented time point: pre-treatment sample, taken before nivolumab and TIL therapy.

V is TRBV19 and J is TRBJ1-5; TRBD1 might be the D (6 bases). The sample here was blood, taken at baseline. This receptor was identified in a person aged 25-80 years with non-small cell lung cancer. The DNA for the CDR3 is TGTGCCAGTAGTCTCCTCGGGACACCAGATCAGCCCCAGCATTTT. As protein: CASSLLGTPDQPQHF.